This TCR beta chain was documented in a study of blood T cell repertoires in COVID-19. Study context: The analysed material was cDNA or gDNA that came from T cells, B-cell-depleted T cells, or PBMCs.

Losses at the gene ends were 5 bases for V and 2 bases for J; bases not matched to a gene: 4. Germline V lookup: CDR1 SGHTA, CDR2 FQGNSA. The CDR3 spans 14 residues. Under the authors' procedure: Amplifying reference gene primers gave estimates of nucleated cell counts. Sequencing used immunoSEQ multiplex PCR; TCRdb keeps in-frame clones, though not all of them. The DNA gave D and trimming, while V, J and clone size come from that table. Here the sample spans about 250,000 clones, around four fifths being singletons. The specimen was peripheral blood. The TCR sequence derives from an elderly man with acute or convalescent COVID-19. The gene calls are TRBV7-2 and TRBJ2-7, with 9 bases fitting TRBD1. The DNA for the CDR3 is TGTGCCAGCAGCCTCGGACAGGGGACCTACGAGCAGTACTTC. Encoded protein: CASSLGQGTYEQYF.